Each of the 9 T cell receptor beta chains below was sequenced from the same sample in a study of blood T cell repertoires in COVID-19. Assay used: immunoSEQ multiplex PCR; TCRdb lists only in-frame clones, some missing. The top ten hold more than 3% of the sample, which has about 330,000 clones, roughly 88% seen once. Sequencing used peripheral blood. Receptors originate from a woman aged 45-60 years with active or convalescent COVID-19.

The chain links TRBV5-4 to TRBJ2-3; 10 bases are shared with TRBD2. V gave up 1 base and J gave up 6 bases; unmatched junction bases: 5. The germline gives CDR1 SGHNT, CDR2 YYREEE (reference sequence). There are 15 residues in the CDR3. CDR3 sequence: CASSLKAGGTDTQYF. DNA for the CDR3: TGTGCCAGCAGCTTGAAAGCGGGGGGGACGGATACGCAGTATTTT.

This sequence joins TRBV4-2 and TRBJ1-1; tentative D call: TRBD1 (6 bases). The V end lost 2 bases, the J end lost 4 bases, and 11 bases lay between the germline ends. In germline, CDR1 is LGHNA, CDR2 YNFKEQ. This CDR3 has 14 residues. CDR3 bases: TGTGCCAGCAGCCAAAACAGGGCTCTCACTGAAGCTTTCTTT. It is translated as CASSQNRALTEAFF.

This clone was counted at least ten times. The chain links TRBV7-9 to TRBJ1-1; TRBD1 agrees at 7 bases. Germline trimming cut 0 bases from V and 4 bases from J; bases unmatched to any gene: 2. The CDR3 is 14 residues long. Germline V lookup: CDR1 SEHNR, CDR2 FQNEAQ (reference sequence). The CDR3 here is CASSLATGPTEAFF. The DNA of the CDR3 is TGTGCCAGCAGCTTAGCGACAGGGCCCACTGAAGCTTTCTTT.

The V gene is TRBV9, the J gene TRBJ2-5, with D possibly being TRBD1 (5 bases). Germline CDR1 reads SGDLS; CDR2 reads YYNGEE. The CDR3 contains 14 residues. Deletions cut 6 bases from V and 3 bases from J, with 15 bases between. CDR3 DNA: TGTGCCAGCAACACGGGCAGGGAAAAAGAGACCCAGTACTTC. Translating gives CASNTGREKETQYF.

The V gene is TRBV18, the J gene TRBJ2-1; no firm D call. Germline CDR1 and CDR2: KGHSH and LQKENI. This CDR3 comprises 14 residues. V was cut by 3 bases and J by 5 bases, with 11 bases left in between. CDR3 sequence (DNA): TGTGCCAGCTCACCCTTAGACTCGGACAATGAGCAGTTCTTC. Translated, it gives CASSPLDSDNEQFF.

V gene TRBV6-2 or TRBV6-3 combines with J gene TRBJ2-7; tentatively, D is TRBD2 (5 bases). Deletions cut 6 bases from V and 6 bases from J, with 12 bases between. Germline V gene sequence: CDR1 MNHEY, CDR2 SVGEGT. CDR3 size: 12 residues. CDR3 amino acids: CASSSGVREQYF. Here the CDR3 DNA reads TGTGCCAGCAGCTCCGGGGTACGCGAGCAGTACTTC.

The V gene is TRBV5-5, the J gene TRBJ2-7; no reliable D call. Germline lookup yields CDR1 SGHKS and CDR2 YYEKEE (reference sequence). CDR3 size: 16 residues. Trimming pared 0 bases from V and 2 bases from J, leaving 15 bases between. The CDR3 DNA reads TGTGCCAGCAGCTTGGCCGGAGCGCTCTCCCCCTACGAGCAGTACTTC. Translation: CASSLAGALSPYEQYF.

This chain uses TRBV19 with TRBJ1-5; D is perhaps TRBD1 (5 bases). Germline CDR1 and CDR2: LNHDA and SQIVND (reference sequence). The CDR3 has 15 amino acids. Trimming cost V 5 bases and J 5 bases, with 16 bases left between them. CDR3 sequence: CASSLLWGIDQPQHF. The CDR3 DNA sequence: TGTGCCAGTAGTCTCCTTTGGGGCATCGATCAGCCCCAGCATTTT.

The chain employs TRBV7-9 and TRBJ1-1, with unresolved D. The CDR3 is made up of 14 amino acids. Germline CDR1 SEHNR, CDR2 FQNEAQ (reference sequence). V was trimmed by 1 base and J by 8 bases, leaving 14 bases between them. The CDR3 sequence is CASSLDLGRSEAFF. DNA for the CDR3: TGTGCCAGCAGCTTAGATCTGGGCAGATCAGAAGCTTTCTTT. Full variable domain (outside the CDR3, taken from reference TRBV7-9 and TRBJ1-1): DTGVSQNPRHKITKRGQNVTFRCDPISEHNRLYWYRQTLGQGPEFLTYFQNEAQLEKSRLLSDRFSAERPKGSFSTLEIQRTEQGDSAMYLCASSLDLGRSEAFFGQGTRLTVV.